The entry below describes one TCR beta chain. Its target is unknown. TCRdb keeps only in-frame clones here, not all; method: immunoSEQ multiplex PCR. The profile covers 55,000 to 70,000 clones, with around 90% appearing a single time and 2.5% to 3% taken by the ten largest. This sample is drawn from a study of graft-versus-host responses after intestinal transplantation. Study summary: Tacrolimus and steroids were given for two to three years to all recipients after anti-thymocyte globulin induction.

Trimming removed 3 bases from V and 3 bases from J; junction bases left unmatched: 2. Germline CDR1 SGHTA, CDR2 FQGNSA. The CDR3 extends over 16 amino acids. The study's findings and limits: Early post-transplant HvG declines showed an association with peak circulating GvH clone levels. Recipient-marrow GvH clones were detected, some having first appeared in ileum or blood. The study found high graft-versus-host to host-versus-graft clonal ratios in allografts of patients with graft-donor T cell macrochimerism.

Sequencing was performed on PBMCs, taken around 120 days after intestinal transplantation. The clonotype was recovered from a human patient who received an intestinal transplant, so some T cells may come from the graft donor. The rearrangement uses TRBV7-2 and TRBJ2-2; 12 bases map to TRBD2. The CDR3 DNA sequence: TGTGCCAGCAGCTTCCTAGCGGGGGGGGACACCGGGGAGCTGTTTTTT. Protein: CASSFLAGGDTGELFF.